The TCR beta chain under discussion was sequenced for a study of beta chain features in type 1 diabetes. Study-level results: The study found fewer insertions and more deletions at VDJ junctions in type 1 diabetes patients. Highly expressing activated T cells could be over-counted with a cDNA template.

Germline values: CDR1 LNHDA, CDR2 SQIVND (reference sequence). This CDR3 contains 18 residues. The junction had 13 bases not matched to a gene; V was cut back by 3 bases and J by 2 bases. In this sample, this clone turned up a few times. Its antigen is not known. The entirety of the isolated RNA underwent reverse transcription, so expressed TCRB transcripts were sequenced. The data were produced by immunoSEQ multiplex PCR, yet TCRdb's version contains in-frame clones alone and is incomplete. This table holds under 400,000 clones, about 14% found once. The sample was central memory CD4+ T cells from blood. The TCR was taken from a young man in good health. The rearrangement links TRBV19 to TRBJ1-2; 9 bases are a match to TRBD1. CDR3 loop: CASSIPWTGVTMNYGYTF. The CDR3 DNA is TGTGCCAGTAGTATCCCCTGGACAGGGGTCACCATGAACTATGGCTACACCTTC.